The 22 T cell receptor beta chains in this list originate from one sample, sequenced in a study of T cell responses to AZD1222 COVID-19 vaccine. Repertoires were generated with immunoSEQ multiplex PCR, while TCRdb's copy carries only in-frame clones and drops some. The sample shows 150,000 to 200,000 clones, about 91% of them seen only once. Material: peripheral blood, obtained on day 0 of AZD1222 vaccination. Source of these receptors: an adult in good health.

The rearrangement links TRBV4-1 to TRBJ1-3; no clear D. The CDR3 is 15 amino acids. Germline V gene sequence: CDR1 MGHRA, CDR2 YSYEKL. V was pared by 0 bases and J by 2 bases, with 8 bases between. The CDR3 sequence is CASSQEGRAGNTIYF. As DNA, the CDR3 is TGCGCCAGCAGCCAAGAAGGGCGGGCTGGAAACACCATATATTTT.

This clone was detected only a few times. The chain is built from TRBV12-3 or TRBV12-4 and TRBJ1-2; D gene ambiguous. The V end was cut by 2 bases, the J end by 4 bases, with 8 bases between. The CDR3 has 13 residues. The CDR3 loop reads CASSLQDSYGYTF. The CDR3 coding sequence is TGTGCCAGCAGTTTACAGGACTCCTATGGCTACACCTTC.

The chain carries TRBV10-2 and TRBJ1-5, with a possible D match to TRBD1 (6 bases). Germline V gives CDR1 WSHSY, CDR2 SAAADI. The CDR3 covers 14 residues. V was shortened by 6 bases and J by 4 bases, with 13 bases between the two germline ends. CDR3 in amino acids: CASRGKGGNQPQHF. The CDR3 DNA follows: TGCGCCAGCAGAGGGAAGGGGGGTAATCAGCCCCAGCATTTT.

This clone has more than one count but fewer than ten. The rearrangement joins TRBV4-3 to TRBJ1-2; a possible D gene is TRBD1 (5 bases). Germline loops: CDR1 LGHNA, CDR2 YSLEER. V dropped 0 bases and J dropped 5 bases, with 13 bases sitting between them. The CDR3 spans 15 residues. The CDR3 protein is CASSQDGGRAYGYTF. CDR3 DNA: TGCGCCAGCAGCCAAGATGGCGGCAGGGCTTATGGCTACACCTTC.

The J gene is TRBJ2-2, the V gene TRBV15; D is unresolved. V shed 0 bases and J shed 7 bases, with 3 bases lying between them. Germline CDR1 reads LNHNV; CDR2 reads YYDKDF (reference sequence). This CDR3 region has 12 residues. The CDR3 loop is CATSREGGELFF. CDR3 in DNA: TGTGCCACCAGCAGAGAGGGCGGGGAGCTGTTTTTT.

Here the CDR3 reads CATSDFRGTNYGYTF. The CDR3 coding sequence is TGTGCCACCAGTGATTTCAGGGGAACTAACTATGGCTACACCTTC. V gene TRBV24-1 combines with J gene TRBJ1-2, with D possibly TRBD1 on 6 matching bases. V lost 1 base, J lost 0 bases, and 8 bases lay in between. The CDR3 contains 15 residues. Per germline, CDR1 KGHDR and CDR2 SFDVKD.

CDR3 in amino acids: CASSQMRGSSEKLFF. Here the CDR3 DNA reads TGCGCCAGCAGCCAAATGAGAGGGTCAAGTGAAAAACTGTTTTTT. The chain employs TRBV4-1 and TRBJ1-4; D unresolved. Trimming left V 2 bases short and J 7 bases short, with 14 bases between. There are 15 residues in the CDR3. The germline CDR1 and CDR2 sequences are MGHRA and YSYEKL.

The chain carries TRBV3-1 (or the pseudogene TRBV3-2) and TRBJ1-6; no firm D call. Germline CDR1 and CDR2: LGHDT and YNNKEL (reference sequence). This CDR3 has 13 residues. Trimming cost V 4 bases and J 6 bases, with 7 bases left between them. This CDR3 reads CASSPQTNSPLHF. CDR3 bases: TGTGCCAGCAGCCCACAGACTAATTCACCCCTCCACTTT.

The chain is built from TRBV7-3 and TRBJ1-2; no clear D gene. V gave up 6 bases and J gave up 2 bases, with 10 bases separating them. Per the germline V gene, CDR1 is SGHTA and CDR2 is FQGTGA. The CDR3 is 13 residues long. The CDR3 DNA sequence: TGTGCCAGCAGTTACGGCCGAAACTATGGCTACACCTTC. Translation gives CASSYGRNYGYTF.

This clone occurred once. The genes are TRBV14 and TRBJ2-2; TRBD1 agrees at 7 bases. The CDR3 covers 13 residues. Trimming at V came to 5 bases and at J to 5 bases, leaving 2 bases not matched to a gene. Germline assignment: CDR1 SGHDN and CDR2 FVKESK. The CDR3 loop is CASSSDRTGELFF. CDR3 nucleotides: TGTGCCAGCAGCTCGGACAGGACCGGGGAGCTGTTTTTT.

The chain carries TRBV10-3 and TRBJ2-2, with 8 bases that match TRBD2. The V gene's germline CDR1 is ENHRY and CDR2 SYGVKD. J lost 0 bases, V lost 7 bases, and 7 bases had no gene match. The CDR3 has 16 amino acids. The CDR3 coding sequence is TGTGCCATCAACGTACTAGCGGACTCGAACACCGGGGAGCTGTTTTTT. Protein sequence: CAINVLADSNTGELFF.

Only a few counts were recorded for this clone. The chain links TRBV4-3 to TRBJ1-4; 7 positions match TRBD1. Trimming at V came to 1 base and at J to 5 bases, leaving 4 bases not matched to a gene. From germline, CDR1 is LGHNA and CDR2 YSLEER. The CDR3 sequence is 15 residues long. The CDR3 nucleotides are TGCGCCAGCAGCCAAGTATCCAGGGGGAATGAAAAACTGTTTTTT. Translation: CASSQVSRGNEKLFF.

The rearrangement uses TRBV27 and TRBJ2-3, with TRBD2 matching 9 bases. The CDR3 is 15 residues long. Looked up from germline, CDR1 is MNHEY and CDR2 is SMNVEV (reference sequence). V gave up 6 bases and J gave up 8 bases; unmatched junction bases: 12. The CDR3: CASRKAGGRAGTQYF. CDR3 bases: TGTGCCAGCAGGAAAGCGGGGGGCCGTGCGGGTACGCAGTATTTT.

The chain couples TRBV25-1 to TRBJ2-3; D is uncertain. The CDR3 consists of 14 residues. With 3 bases removed from V and 7 bases from J, the gap between germline ends came to 14 bases. CDR1 and CDR2 (germline): MGHDK, SYGVNS. The CDR3 DNA reads TGTGCCAGCAGTGATACTGGCACAAGCAATACGCAGTATTTT. Translation: CASSDTGTSNTQYF.

The chain recombines TRBV11-3 with TRBJ1-1; TRBD1 is a possible D gene (6 bases). The ends were cut back, 5 bases at V and 1 base at J, with 14 bases in the middle. Germline lookup yields CDR1 SGHNT and CDR2 YENEEA. The CDR3 sequence is 15 residues long. The CDR3 here is CASSLDGQQNTEAFF. The CDR3 DNA reads TGTGCCAGCAGCCTTGATGGACAGCAGAACACTGAAGCTTTCTTT.

The chain employs TRBV7-9 and TRBJ1-2; D gene ambiguous. Per the germline V gene, CDR1 is SEHNR and CDR2 is FQNEAQ (reference sequence). The CDR3 loop spans 13 amino acids. Trimming cost V 1 base and J 2 bases, with 5 bases left between them. The CDR3 DNA reads as TGTGCCAGCAGCTTAGAGGGCAACTATGGCTACACCTTC. This gives the protein CASSLEGNYGYTF.

The rearrangement uses TRBV6-4 and TRBJ2-6; D possibly matches TRBD1 or TRBD2 (6 bases each). Trimming took 2 bases from V and 14 from J, leaving 10 bases between them. Germline CDR1 reads MRHNA; CDR2 reads SNTAGT. The CDR3 runs 12 residues. Here the CDR3 DNA reads TGTGCCAGCAGTGACGGGGGGCTCTTCCTGACTTTC. It translates to CASSDGGLFLTF.

The chain is built from TRBV10-3 and TRBJ1-6, with D perhaps TRBD1 (5 bases). V was shortened by 2 bases and J by 2 bases, with 7 bases between the two germline ends. The CDR3 extends over 15 amino acids. The germline gives CDR1 ENHRY, CDR2 SYGVKD. The CDR3 DNA sequence: TGTGCCATCAGTGAGGGGGGGGCCTATAATTCACCCCTCCACTTT. It is translated as CAISEGGAYNSPLHF.

V gene TRBV7-9 combines with J gene TRBJ2-1; D uncertain. The V end was cut by 3 bases, the J end by 2 bases, with 11 bases between. From germline, CDR1 is SEHNR and CDR2 FQNEAQ (reference sequence). The CDR3 runs to 15 residues. The chain's CDR3 is CASSFESRTYNEQFF. DNA of the CDR3: TGTGCCAGCAGCTTTGAGTCTAGGACCTACAATGAGCAGTTCTTC.

The chain uses TRBV18 and TRBJ2-3, with 10 nucleotides matching TRBD2. The germline V gene has CDR1 KGHSH and CDR2 LQKENI. The V segment lost 3 bases and the J segment 7 bases; nucleotides outside the gene matches: 7. The CDR3 is 15 amino acids. The CDR3 region has the DNA TGTGCCAGCTCACCTTCTAGCGGGAGACTCAATACGCAGTATTTT. This sequence encodes CASSPSSGRLNTQYF.

The chain combines TRBV6-2 or TRBV6-3 with TRBJ2-7; D gene unclear. The CDR3 loop spans 14 amino acids. Germline CDR1 and CDR2: MNHEY and SVGEGT. V was clipped by 5 bases and J by 9 bases, with 20 bases between them. The CDR3 spells CASSISGPTIRQYF. The DNA for the CDR3 is TGTGCCAGCAGTATCTCCGGGCCTACAATCCGGCAGTACTTC.

The V and J genes are TRBV19 and TRBJ1-1, with 7 bases lining up with TRBD1. The CDR3 has 14 residues. J was trimmed by 7 bases and V by 5 bases; bases with no gene match: 10. Germline V gives CDR1 LNHDA, CDR2 SQIVND (reference sequence). The CDR3 sequence: CASSARQGLHEAFF. Here the CDR3 DNA reads TGTGCCAGTAGTGCCCGACAGGGCCTACATGAAGCTTTCTTT. Complete variable domain (other parts from reference TRBV19 and TRBJ1-1): DGGITQSPKYLFRKEGQNVTLSCEQNLNHDAMYWYRQDPGQGLRLIYYSQIVNDFQKGDIAEGYSVSREKKESFPLTVTSAQKNPTAFYLCASSARQGLHEAFFGQGTRLTVV.